This T cell receptor beta chain was sequenced in a study of PD-1 blockade in classical Hodgkin lymphoma. Study findings and constraints: Baseline diversity in complete responders resembled that of newly diagnosed patients. According to reports, newly diagnosed patients had lower baseline TCR diversity than healthy donors, and relapsed/refractory patients had lower baseline TCR diversity still.

Each patient experienced a relapse that followed autologous stem cell transplantation, and brentuximab vedotin exposure varied. Profiled with immunoSEQ multiplex PCR; TCRdb holds only in-frame clones, not every one. The sample holds approximately 15,000 clones, roughly 87% seen once. The ends were cut back, 3 bases at V and 1 base at J, with 11 bases in the middle. The CDR3 consists of 15 residues. Germline V gene data show CDR1 as MNHEY and CDR2 as SMNVEV (reference sequence). This clone was recorded a few times. What it binds is unknown. This chain joins TRBV27 and TRBJ2-3; the D gene is possibly TRBD2 (5 bases). Sequenced here: peripheral blood mononuclear cells (PBMCs), sampled before the second cycle of nivolumab. The source is a human donor with classical Hodgkin lymphoma. For the CDR3, the DNA is TGTGCCAGCAGTTTTTTTGATAGCGGCACAGATACGCAGTATTTT. This sequence encodes CASSFFDSGTDTQYF.